This T cell receptor beta chain emerged from a study of HIV-infected patients and healthy controls. There are many counts of this clonotype. One entry per CDR3 protein results from TCRdb running MiXCR on the 5' RACE reads. The sample has around 64,000 distinct CDR3 sequences, roughly a sixth seen once. Sequences were obtained from CD4+ T cells from blood. The sequence was obtained from a human donor in good health.

CDR3: CASSLAPTPRYTDTQYF. The DNA for the CDR3 is TGTGCCAGCAGCTTAGCGCCGACTCCCCGCTACACAGATACGCAGTATTTT. The rearrangement joins TRBV7-6 to TRBJ2-3; the D is unclear. The CDR3 length is 17 residues. The V gene lost 0 bases and the J gene lost 2 bases, with 15 bases spanning the gap. Germline V gives CDR1 SGHVS, CDR2 FNYEAQ.